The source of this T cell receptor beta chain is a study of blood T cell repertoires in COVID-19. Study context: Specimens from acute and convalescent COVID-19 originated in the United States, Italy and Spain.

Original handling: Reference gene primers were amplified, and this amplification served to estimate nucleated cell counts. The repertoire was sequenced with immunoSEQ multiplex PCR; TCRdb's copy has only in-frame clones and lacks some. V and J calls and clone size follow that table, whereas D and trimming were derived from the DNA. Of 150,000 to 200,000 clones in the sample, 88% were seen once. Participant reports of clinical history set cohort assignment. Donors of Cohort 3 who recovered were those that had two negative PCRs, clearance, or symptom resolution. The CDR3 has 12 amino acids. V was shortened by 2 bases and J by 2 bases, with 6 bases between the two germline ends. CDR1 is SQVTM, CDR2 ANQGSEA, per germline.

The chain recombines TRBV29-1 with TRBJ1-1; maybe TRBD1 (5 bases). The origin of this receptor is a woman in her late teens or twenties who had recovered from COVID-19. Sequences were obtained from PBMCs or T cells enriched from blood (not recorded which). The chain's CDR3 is CSVEQGNTEAFF. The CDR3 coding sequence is TGCAGCGTTGAACAGGGTAACACTGAAGCTTTCTTT.